The clone carrying this T cell receptor (beta chain) was seen only once. Its antigen is not identified. The primer mix had 60 Vbeta and 13 Jbeta primers. Sequencing was performed with immunoSEQ multiplex PCR; in TCRdb, only in-frame clones are kept and a portion is missing. The profile shows approximately 150,000 clones, over 75% of them singletons. Each donor's status was that of a healthy bone marrow donor. The data are from a study of cytomegalovirus exposure and HLA in healthy donors. Study-wide results and caveats: Follow-up analysis later connected one missense variant in DCLRE1C with trimming of TCR beta V- and J-genes. Information on immune exposure was restricted to one variable (CMV serostatus). The analysis excluded some indistinguishable V segments, including TRBV6-2 and TRBV6-3.

This CDR3 spans 15 amino acids. Germline CDR1 is SSHAT and CDR2 is FNYEAQ (reference sequence). V shed 5 bases and J shed 8 bases, with 19 bases lying between them. Sequencing was carried out using PBMCs. The gene calls are TRBV7-7 and TRBJ2-1; tentative D call: TRBD1 (6 bases). This TCR was recovered from a woman aged 30 to 39 in good health and CMV-seronegative. CDR3 protein: CASSLGSDRFHEQFF. CDR3 nucleotides: TGTGCCAGCAGCCTAGGGTCAGACAGGTTCCATGAGCAGTTCTTC.